This TCR beta chain was sequenced during a study of post-analysis software for immune sequencing data (dated by TCRdb to 2013 to 2016). About the study as a whole: The recorded disease courses included relapsing-remitting, secondary progressive and progressive-relapsing multiple sclerosis, and some patients had no subtype annotation. Patient repertoires were compared against about a dozen previously published healthy control repertoires from donors aged roughly 6 to 28 years. A subset of samples was prepared in parallel using single-end sample barcoding, then pooled and co-amplified after Illumina adapter ligation.

The method behind the library was PCR. This sample was sequenced with an Illumina HiSeq 2500. To reduce PCR and sequencing biases, unique molecular identifiers were built into the TCR beta cDNA libraries. Roughly 0.5 million cDNA molecules were obtained per 1 to 10 million input T cells, so each molecule approximated one T cell. Patient libraries were prepared and sequenced with the same protocol used for the earlier healthy control dataset. Samples belonging to the same batch were prepared together, multiplexed and sequenced on a shared HiSeq lane. Turning to the authors' computational methods: Raw barcoded reads were processed with MIGEC, and single-read molecular identifier groups were discarded before consensus assembly and CDR3 extraction. Clonotype tables were post-analysed with VDJtools, normalizing diversity by down-sampling all datasets to the smallest sample size. Repertoire overlap clustering matched CDR3 amino acid but not nucleotide sequences to correct batch-related cross-sample contamination. The public reads were reprocessed in TCRdb via fastp at Q25 and MiXCR, keeping in-frame beta chains. Each CDR3 protein appears once, grouped with its most common genes and DNA. The V and J calls, along with clone size, are taken from TCRdb and not from the paper's own processing. For this sample there are about 760,000 distinct CDR3 sequences; 30% appear just once. The ten largest clones capture around 0.55% of the sample.

To demonstrate the VDJtools post-analysis software, the study profiled TCR beta repertoires from the peripheral blood of about 13 young patients with multiple sclerosis. The multiple sclerosis patients were children and adolescents ranging in age from roughly 6 to 15 years. With respect to this clonotype: The antigen this receptor binds is unknown. It has no much larger one-base neighbor in the sample; base qualities were not kept.

The CDR3 starts with the cysteine, ends with the phenylalanine, and has 20 residues. The kept DNA is CDR3 alone, 60 bases in frame from the first base. Based on the germline V gene, the CDR1 and CDR2 sequences are SGHTA and FQGNSA. V and J are trimmed by 2 bases and 3 bases, and the gene matches miss 11 bases of the junction. What the research found in general, with its limitations: Strong co-clustering of samples prepared in the same batch was shown by direct clustering with F measure, prompting a batch-effect correction. Multiple sclerosis patients had significantly lower normalized Chao1 diversity than controls, a result that suggests substantial peripheral T-cell clonal expansion. The control group was slightly older than the multiple sclerosis patient group. Patients showed significantly higher frequencies than controls for roughly five TRBV segments, among them TRBV5-6, TRBV5-1 and TRBV20-1.

The sample was blood. The chain uses TRBV7-2 and TRBJ2-6; a stretch of 12 junction bases matches TRBD1. The sequence derives from a girl aged 5 to 17 with multiple sclerosis. The base sequence is TGTGCCAGCAGCTTAAGGGCCCCGGGACAGGGGGCTTTTGGGGCCAACGTCCTGACTTTC. Translation gives CASSLRAPGQGAFGANVLTF.